These 23 T cell receptor beta chains share one sample of origin, sequenced in a study of early T cells in non-severe SARS-CoV-2 infection. TCRdb reanalysed the 5' RACE reads using MiXCR and keeps one entry per CDR3 protein. The sample holds approximately 32,000 distinct CDR3 sequences, around 4% seen once. Sequenced input: whole blood. Receptors originate from an adult who was a healthcare worker with PCR-confirmed SARS-CoV-2 infection or an uninfected control (not recorded which).

The chain joins TRBV28 to TRBJ1-4; D is perhaps TRBD1 (6 bases). The germline CDR1 and CDR2 sequences are MDHEN and SYDVKM. Trimming removed 5 bases at V and 3 bases at J, with 16 bases between. The CDR3 extends over 16 amino acids. In DNA, the CDR3 is TGTGCCAGCAGTCACCTCTACAGGGAGTCTAATGAAAAACTGTTTTTT. Amino acids: CASSHLYRESNEKLFF. Together with reference TRBV28 and TRBJ1-4, the CDR3 gives the full variable domain: DVKVTQSSRYLVKRTGEKVFLECVQDMDHENMFWYRQDPGLGLRLIYFSYDVKMKEKGDIPEGYSVSREKKERFSLILESASTNQTSMYLCASSHLYRESNEKLFFGSGTQLSVL.

This clonotype was counted between two and nine times. The chain joins TRBV19 to TRBJ2-7; D may be TRBD1 or TRBD2 (5 bases each). The CDR3 has 14 residues. V was cut by 9 bases and J by 3 bases, with 18 bases left in between. Per germline, CDR1 LNHDA and CDR2 SQIVND (reference sequence). This CDR3 reads CASSRVSRDYEQYF. CDR3 in DNA: TGTGCCAGCTCCAGGGTCTCCCGGGACTACGAGCAGTACTTC.

The table lists this clonotype with many counts. The V and J genes are TRBV7-2 and TRBJ2-7; D is uncertain. The CDR3 length is 13 residues. Germline V gene sequence: CDR1 SGHTA, CDR2 FQGNSA. Trimming cost V 5 bases and J 4 bases, with 12 bases left between them. CDR3 sequence: CASSAYRAYEQYF. The CDR3 DNA is TGTGCCAGCAGCGCTTACCGGGCGTACGAGCAGTACTTC.

This clonotype was seen many times. The rearrangement uses TRBV3-1 and TRBJ2-5; weak D call: TRBD1 (6 bases). Trimming removed 6 bases at V and 5 bases at J, with 13 bases between. The CDR3 loop spans 13 amino acids. Germline-derived CDR1 and CDR2 are LGHDT and YNNKEL (reference sequence). DNA of the CDR3: TGTGCCAGCAGGCGGACAGTTTCCGAGACCCAGTACTTC. It is translated as CASRRTVSETQYF.

This clonotype was seen many times. CDR3 protein: CASSAGTGLGEKLFF. For the CDR3, the DNA is TGTGCCAGCAGTGCAGGGACAGGATTAGGAGAAAAACTGTTTTTT. This chain links TRBV12-3 or TRBV12-4 with TRBJ1-4; 8 bases fit TRBD1. This CDR3 has 15 amino acids. After removal of 5 bases from V and 8 bases from J, the junction contained 10 bases not matched to a gene.

Ten or more counts support this clonotype. The chain employs TRBV9 and TRBJ2-5; D gene uncertain. Trimming stripped 0 bases from V and 5 bases from J, with 8 bases between. The CDR3 runs to 13 residues. CDR1 is SGDLS and CDR2 is YYNGEE in the germline V gene. CDR3: CASSVGILETQYF. The DNA of the CDR3 is TGTGCCAGCAGCGTAGGGATTCTGGAGACCCAGTACTTC.

The CDR3 protein is CATSESGQEEETQYF. The CDR3, as DNA: TGTGCCACCAGTGAGTCGGGACAGGAGGAAGAGACCCAGTACTTC. The chain links TRBV24-1 to TRBJ2-5, with 8 bases fitting TRBD1. This CDR3 is built from 15 residues. The J segment lost 3 bases and the V segment lost 4 bases, leaving 6 bases of the junction unmatched. The V gene's germline CDR1 is KGHDR and CDR2 SFDVKD.

The chain joins TRBV29-1 to TRBJ2-3; 8 bases align to TRBD2. This CDR3 contains 13 residues. Trimming removed 4 bases from V and 4 bases from J; junction bases left unmatched: 4. CDR1 and CDR2 (germline): SQVTM, ANQGSEA. The CDR3 region is CSVVRRGADTQYF. For the CDR3, the DNA is TGCAGCGTTGTTAGGCGGGGGGCAGATACGCAGTATTTT.

On this clonotype: The germline gene is not matched at one end of the junction; a read error may be the cause. The rearrangement links TRBV4-2 to TRBJ2-7, with D tentatively TRBD1 (5 bases). The CDR3 consists of 17 residues. Germline V gives CDR1 LGHNA, CDR2 YNFKEQ. The CDR3 DNA reads as TGTGTCAGCAGCCAAGATCTTATGGGCAGGGACTCCTACGAGCAGTACTTC. Encoded protein: CVSSQDLMGRDSYEQYF.

The V and J genes are TRBV4-1 and TRBJ1-4; D not certain. Germline V gene sequence: CDR1 MGHRA, CDR2 YSYEKL. V was shortened by 1 base and J by 0 bases, with 9 bases between the two germline ends. The CDR3 consists of 16 residues. CDR3 nucleotides: TGCGCCAGCAGCCAAGGGACGTCTGCAACTAATGAAAAACTGTTTTTT. Amino acid sequence: CASSQGTSATNEKLFF.

The chain employs TRBV3-1 and TRBJ2-5, with D perhaps TRBD2 (5 bases). This CDR3 region has 15 residues. V was cut by 8 bases and J by 4 bases, with 20 bases left in between. The V gene's germline CDR1 is LGHDT and CDR2 YNNKEL (reference sequence). The CDR3 reads CASGKTGMYAETQYF. DNA of the CDR3: TGTGCCAGCGGCAAAACGGGGATGTATGCAGAGACCCAGTACTTC.

The sample holds a few counts of this clonotype. This chain joins TRBV7-8 and TRBJ2-7; TRBD2 agrees at 11 bases. V shed 0 bases and J 4 bases; nucleotides not matched to a gene: 5. Germline CDR1 and CDR2: SGHVS and FQNEAQ. This CDR3 contains 16 residues. CDR3 sequence reads: CASSLAILAGAYEQYF. The CDR3 nucleotides are TGTGCCAGCAGCTTAGCGATACTAGCGGGAGCGTACGAGCAGTACTTC.

This clonotype appeared many times. J is TRBJ2-3 and V is TRBV5-4; no firm D call. Germline CDR1 reads SGHNT; CDR2 reads YYREEE (reference sequence). V was trimmed by 4 bases and J by 4 bases, leaving 13 bases between them. The CDR3 has 14 amino acids. The CDR3 coding sequence is TGTGCCAGCAGCAAGGGCCCTGCCTCAGATACGCAGTATTTT. Translated: CASSKGPASDTQYF. Based on the CDR3 plus reference TRBV5-4 and TRBJ2-3, the full variable domain is ETGVTQSPTHLIKTRGQQVTLRCSSQSGHNTVSWYQQALGQGPQFIFQYYREEENGRGNFPPRFSGLQFPNYSSELNVNALELDDSALYLCASSKGPASDTQYFGPGTRLTVL.

A few counts support this clonotype. This CDR3 is CSVVRLAPGGELFF. CDR3 nucleotide sequence: TGCAGCGTTGTTCGACTAGCGCCTGGCGGGGAGCTGTTTTTT. V and J are TRBV29-1 and TRBJ2-2; 8 bases match TRBD2. Looked up from germline, CDR1 is SQVTM and CDR2 is ANQGSEA. Trimming removed 4 bases from V and 7 bases from J; junction bases left unmatched: 8. The CDR3 is made up of 14 amino acids.

This clonotype was recorded at least ten times. The rearrangement links TRBV5-4 to TRBJ2-2, with 10 bases fitting TRBD2. The ends lost 3 bases at V and 14 bases at J; junction bases unmatched: 7. Germline V gene data show CDR1 as SGHNT and CDR2 as YYREEE (reference sequence). This CDR3 is built from 13 residues. CDR3 in amino acids: CASSWDLAGALFF. CDR3 DNA: TGTGCCAGCAGCTGGGACCTAGCGGGGGCACTGTTTTTT. The variable domain in full, with the rest retrieved from reference TRBV5-4 and TRBJ2-2, is ETGVTQSPTHLIKTRGQQVTLRCSSQSGHNTVSWYQQALGQGPQFIFQYYREEENGRGNFPPRFSGLQFPNYSSELNVNALELDDSALYLCASSWDLAGALFFGEGSRLTVL.

The J gene is TRBJ2-7, the V gene TRBV6-5, with TRBD1 matching 7 bases. CDR1 and CDR2 (germline): MNHEY, SVGAGI. V lost 6 bases, J lost 1 base, and 12 bases stayed unmatched. This CDR3 region has 16 residues. As DNA, the CDR3 is TGTGCCAGCAGCAGCCTAACCGGGACAGCTTCCTACGAGCAGTACTTC. It is translated as CASSSLTGTASYEQYF.

This clonotype has a count of ten or more. V gene TRBV3-1 combines with J gene TRBJ2-1, with TRBD1 identical over 10 bases. The V segment lost 1 base and the J segment 6 bases; nucleotides outside the gene matches: 9. Germline V gene sequence: CDR1 LGHDT, CDR2 YNNKEL (reference sequence). The CDR3 runs to 17 residues. The CDR3 here is CASSQVGDRGVRNEQFF. In DNA form, the CDR3 reads TGTGCCAGCAGCCAAGTAGGGGACAGGGGCGTCCGCAATGAGCAGTTCTTC.

The sample holds a few counts of this clonotype. J is TRBJ2-7 and V is TRBV29-1, with 8 bases fitting TRBD2. Germline assignment: CDR1 SQVTM and CDR2 ANQGSEA. The CDR3 covers 12 residues. Trimming at V came to 5 bases and at J to 5 bases, leaving 5 bases not matched to a gene. The CDR3 DNA reads TGCAGCGTTTTTGCGGGGGGCGACGAGCAGTACTTC. Translated, it gives CSVFAGGDEQYF.

This clonotype was counted at least ten times. The chain is built from TRBV7-8 and TRBJ1-5; TRBD1 matches 7 bases. The V gene's germline CDR1 is SGHVS and CDR2 FQNEAQ. V trimming: 7 bases; J trimming: 5 bases; junction bases outside the gene matches: 8. The CDR3 has 14 amino acids. In DNA form, the CDR3 reads TGTGCCAGCAACTCAGGGGGATACGATCAGCCCCAGCATTTT. It codes for CASNSGGYDQPQHF.

This clonotype was counted ten times or more. Relative to the germline gene, one junction end is altered; a read error may explain this. The CDR3 protein is CAGSPSGRDHNEQFF. The CDR3 nucleotides are TGTGCCGGCAGCCCCAGCGGGAGGGACCACAATGAGCAGTTCTTC. V gene TRBV7-3 combines with J gene TRBJ2-1, with 10 nucleotides matching TRBD2. CDR3 length: 15 residues. Germline CDR1 and CDR2: SGHTA and FQGTGA.

The chain joins TRBV2 to TRBJ2-5, with D perhaps TRBD1 or TRBD2 (6 bases each). This CDR3 is built from 15 residues. Germline V gene data show CDR1 as SNHLY and CDR2 as FYNNEI. The V gene lost 7 bases and the J gene lost 1 base, with 16 bases spanning the gap. The CDR3 here is CASTLEGGAQETQYF. CDR3 bases: TGTGCCAGCACTCTAGAGGGGGGAGCCCAAGAGACCCAGTACTTC.

This clonotype appeared many times. The gene calls are TRBV12-3 or TRBV12-4 and TRBJ2-5; TRBD1 agrees at 8 bases. With V trimmed by 7 bases and J by 2 bases, 9 bases remained unmatched. The CDR3 runs 15 residues. CDR3 DNA: TGTGCCAGCACCCCGTTTGACAGGGGACAAGAGACCCAGTACTTC. This translates into CASTPFDRGQETQYF.

This clonotype was detected many times. The chain links TRBV6-5 to TRBJ2-1, with D possibly matching TRBD2 (5 bases). Trimming left V 0 bases short and J 0 bases short, with 15 bases between. The CDR3 is 18 amino acids. Germline CDR1 and CDR2: MNHEY and SVGAGI. CDR3 loop: CASSYSRVFLSSYNEQFF. CDR3 nucleotides: TGTGCCAGCAGTTACTCGAGGGTTTTCCTTAGCTCCTACAATGAGCAGTTCTTC.